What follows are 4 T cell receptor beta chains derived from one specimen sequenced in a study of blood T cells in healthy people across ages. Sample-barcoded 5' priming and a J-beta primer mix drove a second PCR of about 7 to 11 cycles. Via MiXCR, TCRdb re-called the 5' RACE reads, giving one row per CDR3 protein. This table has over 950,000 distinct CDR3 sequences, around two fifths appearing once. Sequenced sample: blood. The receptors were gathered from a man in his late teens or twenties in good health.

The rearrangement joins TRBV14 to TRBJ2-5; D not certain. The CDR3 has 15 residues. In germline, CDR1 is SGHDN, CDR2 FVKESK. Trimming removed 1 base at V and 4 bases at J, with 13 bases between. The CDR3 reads CASSQVSTSRETQYF. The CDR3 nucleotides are TGTGCCAGCAGCCAAGTTAGCACCTCCCGAGAGACCCAGTACTTC.

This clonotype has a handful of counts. For the CDR3, the DNA is TGCAGTGCTAGAGATGACAGAACCTACGAGCAGTACTTC. This gives the protein CSARDDRTYEQYF. The chain carries TRBV20-1 and TRBJ2-7; a weak D match, TRBD1 (5 bases). The CDR3 totals 13 residues. Trimming stripped 0 bases from V and 2 bases from J, with 8 bases between. The germline CDR1 and CDR2 sequences are DFQATT and SNEGSKA (reference sequence).

CDR3 amino acids: CSATPGRATNSPLHF. The CDR3 DNA reads as TGCAGTGCTACCCCGGGAAGGGCCACTAATTCACCCCTCCACTTT. This chain links TRBV20-1 with TRBJ1-6, with no clear D. The CDR3 is made up of 15 amino acids. CDR1 and CDR2 (germline): DFQATT, SNEGSKA (reference sequence). V lost 4 bases to trimming and J lost 6 bases, with 16 bases between them.

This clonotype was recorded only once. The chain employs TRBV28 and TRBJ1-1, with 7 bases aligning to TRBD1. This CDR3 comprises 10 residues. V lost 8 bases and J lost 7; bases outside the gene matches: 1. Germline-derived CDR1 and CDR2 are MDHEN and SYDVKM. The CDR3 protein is CASGQVEAFF. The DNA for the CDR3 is TGTGCCAGCGGACAGGTTGAAGCTTTCTTT.